The rows below give T cell receptor beta chains drawn from one sample of a study of siplizumab effects on memory and regulatory T cells. Clones were read by immunoSEQ multiplex PCR, and TCRdb kept only the in-frame ones, dropping some. Among roughly 100,000 clones listed, approximately 94% were seen once. Sample: CD4+ T cells sorted from blood. The source is a human donor in good health. CDR3s include the opening cysteine and the closing phenylalanine or tryptophan. A D gene is named only where the DNA matches it firmly. For some rows the clone size is stated as once, few or many, or as a class when expanded; others skip it.

clone size: once; D gene: .; V gene: TRBV7-2; J gene: TRBJ2-7; CDR3 DNA: TGTGCCAGCAGATCGCAGGAAGAGAAGAGCTCCGAGCAGTACTTC; CDR3 protein: CASRSQEEKSSEQYF
clone size: .; D gene: .; V gene: TRBV5-4; J gene: TRBJ1-1; CDR3 DNA: TGTGCCAGCAGCTTGGGGGCCTTGACGGAGGAAGCTTTCTTT; CDR3 protein: CASSLGALTEEAFF
clone size: .; D gene: .; V gene: TRBV7-8; J gene: TRBJ2-1; CDR3 DNA: TGTGCCAGCAGCTTAATCCGCGGGGTAAACAATGAGCAGTTCTTC; CDR3 protein: CASSLIRGVNNEQFF
clone size: .; D gene: .; V gene: TRBV6-5; J gene: TRBJ1-1; CDR3 DNA: TGTGCCAGCAATGATAATTGGGGTACTGAAGCTTTCTTT; CDR3 protein: CASNDNWGTEAFF
clone size: .; D gene: TRBD1; V gene: TRBV4-3; J gene: TRBJ1-2; CDR3 DNA: TGCGCCAGCAGCCTGGGACAGGGGCTCGATGGCTACACCTTC; CDR3 protein: CASSLGQGLDGYTF
clone size: once; D gene: .; V gene: TRBV6-1; J gene: TRBJ1-6; CDR3 DNA: TGTGCCAGCAGCCCCCGGGTCCTAAATTCACCCCTCCACTTT; CDR3 protein: CASSPRVLNSPLHF
clone size: .; D gene: .; V gene: TRBV29-1; J gene: TRBJ1-5; CDR3 DNA: TGCAGCGTTGGACAGACCAATCAGCCCCAGCATTTT; CDR3 protein: CSVGQTNQPQHF
clone size: .; D gene: .; V gene: TRBV6-5; J gene: TRBJ1-1; CDR3 DNA: TGTGCCAGCAGGCCCAGGGGAGCGCAAGCTTTCTTT; CDR3 protein: CASRPRGAQAFF
clone size: .; D gene: .; V gene: TRBV5-1; J gene: TRBJ1-3; CDR3 DNA: TGCGCCAGCAGCGGGAGCTCTGGAAACACCATATATTTT; CDR3 protein: CASSGSSGNTIYF
clone size: .; D gene: .; V gene: TRBV30; J gene: TRBJ2-2; CDR3 DNA: TGTGCCTGGAGTCCCGTGGGGGTAACCGGGGAGCTGTTTTTT; CDR3 protein: CAWSPVGVTGELFF
clone size: .; D gene: .; V gene: TRBV4-1; J gene: TRBJ2-2; CDR3 DNA: TGCGCCAGCAGCCAAAGGACTCTACCGGGGGAGCTGTTTTTT; CDR3 protein: CASSQRTLPGELFF
clone size: .; D gene: .; V gene: TRBV18; J gene: TRBJ1-1; CDR3 DNA: TGTGCCAGCTCACACGGCGGGACTGAAGCTTTCTTT; CDR3 protein: CASSHGGTEAFF
clone size: .; D gene: TRBD1; V gene: TRBV30; J gene: TRBJ1-5; CDR3 DNA: TGTGCCTGGAGTGTTACAGGGGGCAATCAGCCCCAGCATTTT; CDR3 protein: CAWSVTGGNQPQHF
clone size: .; D gene: .; V gene: TRBV18; J gene: TRBJ1-1; CDR3 DNA: TGTGCCAGCCTTGGACAGATCTCTCAAGAAGCTTTCTTT; CDR3 protein: CASLGQISQEAFF
clone size: .; D gene: TRBD2; V gene: TRBV5-8; J gene: TRBJ2-1; CDR3 DNA: TGTGCCAGCAGCTTGGCCGGGGCGGGAGGAGGCGAGCAGTTCTTC; CDR3 protein: CASSLAGAGGGEQFF
clone size: .; D gene: .; V gene: TRBV5-6; J gene: TRBJ1-2; CDR3 DNA: TGTGCCAGCAGCTTTATGGGGGGCAGCGATGGCTACACCTTC; CDR3 protein: CASSFMGGSDGYTF
clone size: .; D gene: .; V gene: TRBV7-2; J gene: TRBJ2-5; CDR3 DNA: TGTGCCAGCAGCTTAGCCGCCGGGAACCAAGAGACCCAGTACTTC; CDR3 protein: CASSLAAGNQETQYF
clone size: .; D gene: .; V gene: TRBV21-1; J gene: TRBJ1-2; CDR3 DNA: TGTGCCAGCAGGCGGTACACCTTC; CDR3 protein: CASRRYTF
clone size: .; D gene: .; V gene: TRBV9; J gene: TRBJ2-3; CDR3 DNA: TGTGCCAGCAGCCCCCGAGGGGTTGGAACGCAGTATTTT; CDR3 protein: CASSPRGVGTQYF
clone size: .; D gene: .; V gene: TRBV29-1; J gene: TRBJ2-1; CDR3 DNA: TGCAGCGTCGTTAATCCTAATGAGCAGTTCTTC; CDR3 protein: CSVVNPNEQFF
clone size: .; D gene: .; V gene: TRBV5-4; J gene: TRBJ1-2; CDR3 DNA: TGTGCCAGCAGCTTCGGGCCCCTTGGCGAGGACTATGGCTACACCTTC; CDR3 protein: CASSFGPLGEDYGYTF
clone size: .; D gene: .; V gene: TRBV6-1; J gene: TRBJ1-3; CDR3 DNA: TGTGCCAGCAGGGGACCGATCTCTGGAAACACCATATATTTT; CDR3 protein: CASRGPISGNTIYF